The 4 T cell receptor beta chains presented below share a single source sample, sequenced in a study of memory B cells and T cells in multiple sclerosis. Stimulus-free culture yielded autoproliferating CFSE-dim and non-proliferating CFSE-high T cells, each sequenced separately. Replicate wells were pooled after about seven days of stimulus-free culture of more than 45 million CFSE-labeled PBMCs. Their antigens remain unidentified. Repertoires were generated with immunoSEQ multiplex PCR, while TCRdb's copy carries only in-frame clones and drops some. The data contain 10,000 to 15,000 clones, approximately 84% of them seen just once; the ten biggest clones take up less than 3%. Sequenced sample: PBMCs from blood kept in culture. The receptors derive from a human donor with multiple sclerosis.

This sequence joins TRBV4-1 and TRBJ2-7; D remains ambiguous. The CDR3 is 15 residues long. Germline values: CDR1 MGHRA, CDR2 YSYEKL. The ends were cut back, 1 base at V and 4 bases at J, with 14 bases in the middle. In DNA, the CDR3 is TGCGCCAGCAGCCAAGCCAGCCAGGCGATATACGAGCAGTACTTC. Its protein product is CASSQASQAIYEQYF.

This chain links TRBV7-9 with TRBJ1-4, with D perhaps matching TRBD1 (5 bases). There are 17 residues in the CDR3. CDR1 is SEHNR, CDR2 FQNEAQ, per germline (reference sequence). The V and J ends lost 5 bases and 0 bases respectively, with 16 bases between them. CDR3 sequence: CASSPTKEGSTNEKLFF. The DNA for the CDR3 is TGTGCCAGCAGCCCTACAAAAGAGGGGTCAACTAATGAAAAACTGTTTTTT.

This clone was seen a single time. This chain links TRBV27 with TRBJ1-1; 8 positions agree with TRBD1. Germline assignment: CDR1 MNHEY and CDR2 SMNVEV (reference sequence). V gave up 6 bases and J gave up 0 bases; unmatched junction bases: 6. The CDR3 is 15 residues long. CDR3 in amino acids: CASRYHRGMNTEAFF. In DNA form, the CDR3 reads TGTGCCAGCAGGTACCACAGGGGGATGAACACTGAAGCTTTCTTT.

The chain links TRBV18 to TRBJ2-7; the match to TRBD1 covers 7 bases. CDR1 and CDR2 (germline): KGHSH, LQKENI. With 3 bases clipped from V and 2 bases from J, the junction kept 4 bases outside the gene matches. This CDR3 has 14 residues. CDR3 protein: CASSPAGGPYEQYF. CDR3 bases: TGTGCCAGCTCACCGGCAGGGGGTCCCTACGAGCAGTACTTC.